This T cell receptor beta chain was identified during a study of cytomegalovirus exposure and HLA in healthy donors. The ends lost 5 bases at V and 5 bases at J; junction bases unmatched: 5. CDR3 length equals 14 residues. Germline assignment: CDR1 SGHTA and CDR2 FQGNSA. The PCR contained 60 Vbeta and 13 Jbeta primers. The repertoire was sequenced with immunoSEQ multiplex PCR; TCRdb's copy has only in-frame clones and lacks some. The sample yields over 150,000 clones, 81% seen once. The chain combines TRBV7-2 with TRBJ1-4; 7 nucleotides line up with TRBD1. The sequence came from a woman aged 45-60 years in good health and CMV-seronegative. Material for sequencing was PBMCs. The CDR3 sequence: CASSPLRGNEKLFF. CDR3 coding DNA: TGTGCCAGCAGCCCCCTCAGGGGGAATGAAAAACTGTTTTTT.